The 31 T cell receptor beta chains given below trace back to one sample, sequenced in a study of OX40 agonist ivuxolimab in advanced cancers. The table came from immunoSEQ multiplex PCR; TCRdb's copy has only in-frame clones and leaves some out. This table has over 60,000 clones, 88% appearing once. Here the sequenced sample was CD4+ or CD8+ T cells sorted from blood, taken in a trial of the OX40 agonist ivuxolimab. These receptors came from an adult with an advanced solid tumor such as melanoma, head and neck, liver or kidney cancer.

The chain carries TRBV11-2 and TRBJ1-5, with 9 bases fitting TRBD1. Germline-derived CDR1 and CDR2 are SGHAT and FQNNGV. V gave up 2 bases and J gave up 6 bases; unmatched junction bases: 11. This CDR3 region has 17 residues. The CDR3 DNA reads TGTGCCAGCAGCTTAAGTGGGACAGGGACCTCTGCTCAGCCCCAGCATTTT. This encodes CASSLSGTGTSAQPQHF.

The J gene is TRBJ2-7, the V gene TRBV18; no clear D. The CDR3 has 13 residues. V was cut by 1 base and J by 4 bases, with 8 bases left in between. CDR1 and CDR2 (germline): KGHSH, LQKENI. Written as DNA, the CDR3 is TGTGCCAGCTCACCACTTCAGGAGTACGAGCAGTACTTC. This codes for CASSPLQEYEQYF.

The J gene is TRBJ2-5, the V gene TRBV11-3; 7 bases are shared with TRBD1. Per the germline V gene, CDR1 is SGHNT and CDR2 is YENEEA. There are 12 residues in the CDR3. The V segment lost 5 bases and the J segment 4 bases; nucleotides outside the gene matches: 1. This CDR3 reads CASSHRGETQYF. The DNA of the CDR3 is TGTGCCAGCAGCCACAGGGGAGAGACCCAGTACTTC. Combining the CDR3 with reference TRBV11-3 and TRBJ2-5 gives the whole variable domain EAGVVQSPRYKIIEKKQPVAFWCNPISGHNTLYWYLQNLGQGPELLIRYENEEAVDDSQLPKDRFSAERLKGVDSTLKIQPAELGDSAVYLCASSHRGETQYFGPGTRLLVL.

This clone has just one count. The chain combines TRBV7-3 with TRBJ2-1, with TRBD1 as a possible D gene (6 bases). V gave up 5 bases and J gave up 2 bases, with 16 bases separating them. The CDR3 is 16 residues long. CDR1 and CDR2 (germline): SGHTA, FQGTGA. In DNA, the CDR3 is TGTGCCAGCAGCAAAGGTTTCGGGACAACCTACAATGAGCAGTTCTTC. Its protein is CASSKGFGTTYNEQFF.

The chain joins TRBV7-2 to TRBJ2-5; 9 bases are shared with TRBD1. J gave up 4 bases and V 5 bases, and 2 bases lay outside the gene matches. Germline CDR1 and CDR2: SGHTA and FQGNSA. The CDR3 is made up of 13 amino acids. CDR3: CASSPGQGETQYF. DNA of the CDR3: TGTGCCAGCAGCCCGGGACAGGGAGAGACCCAGTACTTC.

The rearrangement links TRBV7-9 to TRBJ1-2; TRBD1 aligns across 7 bases. This CDR3 has 13 residues. Germline CDR1 reads SEHNR; CDR2 reads FQNEAQ (reference sequence). V trimming: 2 bases; J trimming: 3 bases; junction bases outside the gene matches: 0. CDR3 DNA sequence: TGTGCCAGCAGCTTACAGGGGGACTATGGCTACACCTTC. Residues: CASSLQGDYGYTF.

The chain employs TRBV11-3 and TRBJ2-1; the D gene is possibly TRBD2 (5 bases). Trimming pared 4 bases from V and 4 bases from J, leaving 14 bases between. Germline V gene data show CDR1 as SGHNT and CDR2 as YENEEA. The CDR3 covers 15 residues. The CDR3 sequence: CASSSVEAGYNEQFF. The CDR3 region has the DNA TGTGCCAGCAGCTCGGTGGAGGCGGGTTACAATGAGCAGTTCTTC.

The rearrangement links TRBV28 to TRBJ2-2, with D unclear. Germline V gives CDR1 MDHEN, CDR2 SYDVKM. The CDR3 has 15 amino acids. Trimming removed 4 bases at V and 1 base at J, with 10 bases between. CDR3 in amino acids: CASSSTRVNTGELFF. CDR3 DNA sequence: TGTGCCAGCAGTTCTACAAGGGTGAACACCGGGGAGCTGTTTTTT.

The rearrangement joins TRBV6-1 to TRBJ2-1; D is perhaps TRBD1 (7 bases). Germline loops: CDR1 MNHNS, CDR2 SASEGT. V gave up 7 bases and J gave up 8 bases, with 18 bases separating them. The CDR3 sequence is 14 residues long. The CDR3 DNA sequence: TGTGCCAGCACCCGTAGAGGGGGCGGGGATGAGCAGTTCTTC. This gives the protein CASTRRGGGDEQFF.

This clone was seen a handful of times. This chain connects TRBV5-1 to TRBJ2-5, with D perhaps being TRBD1 or TRBD2 (5 bases each). Germline V gene lookup returns CDR1 SGHRS and CDR2 YFSETQ. This CDR3 has 17 residues. V lost 0 bases to trimming and J lost 2 bases, with 17 bases between them. CDR3 region: CASSLGIGAASQETQYF. CDR3 bases: TGCGCCAGCAGCTTGGGTATCGGGGCCGCGTCACAAGAGACCCAGTACTTC.

The chain joins TRBV7-9 to TRBJ2-2; 7 bases map to TRBD2. V lost 3 bases, J lost 2 bases, and 3 bases stayed unmatched. Germline lookup yields CDR1 SEHNR and CDR2 FQNEAQ (reference sequence). The CDR3 consists of 15 residues. CDR3 amino acids: CASSFGGSNTGELFF. The CDR3 nucleotides read TGTGCCAGCAGCTTCGGGGGGTCCAACACCGGGGAGCTGTTTTTT.

The chain links TRBV6-5 to TRBJ1-1, with D possibly TRBD1 on 5 matching bases. The V and J ends lost 4 bases and 3 bases respectively, with 15 bases between them. Germline V gene data show CDR1 as MNHEY and CDR2 as SVGAGI. This CDR3 has 15 residues. The CDR3: CASSFGQGQYTEAFF. CDR3 in DNA: TGTGCCAGCAGTTTCGGACAAGGTCAATACACTGAAGCTTTCTTT.

This clone came up once. V is TRBV7-9 and J is TRBJ1-4, with TRBD1 identical over 7 bases. V lost 1 base and J lost 3; bases outside the gene matches: 2. Germline V lookup: CDR1 SEHNR, CDR2 FQNEAQ (reference sequence). The CDR3 consists of 15 residues. This CDR3 is CASSLDQGANEKLFF. In nucleotides, the CDR3 is TGTGCCAGCAGCTTAGATCAGGGGGCTAATGAAAAACTGTTTTTT.

This chain uses TRBV11-2 with TRBJ1-4; D is undetermined. Germline loops: CDR1 SGHAT, CDR2 FQNNGV. V lost 5 bases, J lost 7 bases, and 17 bases lay in between. The CDR3 runs 15 residues. CDR3 DNA: TGTGCCAGCAGCCCCTTGACGAGGGCGGGTGAAAAACTGTTTTTT. This translates into CASSPLTRAGEKLFF.

In its sample, this clone was seen a few times. The chain recombines TRBV5-5 with TRBJ2-5; TRBD1 agrees at 8 bases. CDR3 size: 14 residues. V trimming: 5 bases; J trimming: 2 bases; junction bases outside the gene matches: 5. CDR1 SGHKS and CDR2 YYEKEE come from the germline V gene (reference sequence). The DNA of the CDR3 is TGTGCCAGCAGGGGACAGGTCGCACAAGAGACCCAGTACTTC. Translating it yields CASRGQVAQETQYF. Drawing the rest from reference TRBV5-5 and TRBJ2-5, the complete variable domain is DAGVTQSPTHLIKTRGQQVTLRCSPISGHKSVSWYQQVLGQGPQFIFQYYEKEERGRGNFPDRFSARQFPNYSSELNVNALLLGDSALYLCASRGQVAQETQYFGPGTRLLVL.

This clone was seen more than once but under ten times. The chain couples TRBV28 to TRBJ2-3; TRBD1 might be the D (5 bases). This CDR3 is built from 17 residues. Per the germline V gene, CDR1 is MDHEN and CDR2 is SYDVKM. V lost 8 bases to trimming and J lost 0 bases, with 21 bases between them. CDR3 in amino acids: CASLPLIQDTSTDTQYF. The CDR3 DNA reads as TGTGCCAGCTTACCCCTCATTCAGGACACTAGCACAGATACGCAGTATTTT.

The chain is built from TRBV5-1 and TRBJ2-7; unclear D gene. There are 14 residues in the CDR3. CDR1 is SGHRS, CDR2 YFSETQ, per germline. V lost 0 bases, J lost 1 base, and 8 bases lay in between. The CDR3 reads CASSLDGYSYEQYF. CDR3 coding DNA: TGCGCCAGCAGCTTGGACGGTTATTCCTACGAGCAGTACTTC.

By share, this clone counts as medium-sized (0.01 to 0.1%). The chain is built from TRBV7-2 and TRBJ2-7; TRBD1 agrees at 9 bases. Germline V gene data show CDR1 as SGHTA and CDR2 as FQGNSA. J was trimmed by 3 bases and V by 1 base; bases with no gene match: 7. This CDR3 comprises 16 residues. CDR3 in amino acids: CASSLGPGQGGYEQYF. CDR3 sequence (DNA): TGTGCCAGCAGCTTAGGACCGGGACAGGGCGGCTACGAGCAGTACTTC. The full variable domain, completed using reference TRBV7-2 and TRBJ2-7, is GAGVSQSPSNKVTEKGKDVELRCDPISGHTALYWYRQSLGQGLEFLIYFQGNSAPDKSGLPSDRFSAERTGGSVSTLTIQRTQQEDSAVYLCASSLGPGQGGYEQYFGPGTRLTVT.

The chain uses TRBV28 and TRBJ2-1, with unresolved D. Germline CDR1 MDHEN, CDR2 SYDVKM. The CDR3 is 16 residues long. V was cut by 6 bases and J by 0 bases, with 15 bases left in between. This CDR3 reads CASSPPRRYSYNEQFF. CDR3 nucleotide sequence: TGTGCCAGCAGCCCTCCGAGGCGTTACTCCTACAATGAGCAGTTCTTC.

The chain uses TRBV7-7 and TRBJ2-5, with a possible D match to TRBD1 (6 bases). In germline, CDR1 is SSHAT, CDR2 FNYEAQ (reference sequence). There are 13 residues in the CDR3. Deletions cut 3 bases from V and 10 bases from J, with 15 bases between. The CDR3 region is CASSFQGQQIQYF. The CDR3 bases are TGTGCCAGCAGCTTTCAGGGGCAGCAAATCCAGTACTTC.

The gene calls are TRBV30 and TRBJ1-4, with 7 bases identical to TRBD1. The CDR3 loop spans 16 amino acids. CDR1 is GTSNPN and CDR2 is SVGIG in the germline V gene (reference sequence). Trimming cost V 2 bases and J 8 bases; bases outside gene matches: 14. CDR3 protein: CAWSNPPAGGREKLFF. The CDR3 DNA reads TGTGCCTGGAGTAACCCGCCGGCAGGGGGAAGGGAAAAACTGTTTTTT. Full variable domain (remainder filled in from reference TRBV30 and TRBJ1-4): SQTIHQWPATLVQPVGSPLSLECTVEGTSNPNLYWYRQAAGRGLQLLFYSVGIGQISSEVPQNLSASRPQDRQFILSSKKLLLSDSGFYLCAWSNPPAGGREKLFFGSGTQLSVL.

The chain has TRBV9 and TRBJ2-2; D is undetermined. Germline V gives CDR1 SGDLS, CDR2 YYNGEE. With 4 bases removed from V and 1 base from J, the gap between germline ends came to 8 bases. The CDR3 runs 14 residues. CDR3 DNA sequence: TGTGCCAGCAGCCAAATGGGGAACACCGGGGAGCTGTTTTTT. This gives the protein CASSQMGNTGELFF.

The chain is built from TRBV2 and TRBJ1-6, with 7 nucleotides matching TRBD1. This CDR3 region has 16 residues. From germline, CDR1 is SNHLY and CDR2 FYNNEI. V gave up 6 bases and J gave up 0 bases; unmatched junction bases: 5. The CDR3 sequence: CASRGQLSSYNSPLHF. In DNA form, the CDR3 reads TGTGCCAGCAGGGGACAGTTGAGCTCCTATAATTCACCCCTCCACTTT.

This sequence joins TRBV7-2 and TRBJ2-1, with D maybe TRBD2 (5 bases). CDR1 and CDR2 from the germline V gene are SGHTA and FQGNSA. The CDR3 contains 18 residues. The V end lost 5 bases, the J end lost 5 bases, and 25 bases lay between the germline ends. CDR3 region: CASSPAALTIGSDNEQFF. The DNA of the CDR3 is TGTGCCAGCAGCCCAGCAGCCTTGACTATCGGCTCTGACAATGAGCAGTTCTTC.

Concerning this clone itself: Other DNA sequences in this specimen translate into the identical CDR3. The V and J genes are TRBV6-5 and TRBJ2-7; 9 bases are a match to TRBD2. The CDR3 consists of 15 residues. V lost 2 bases to trimming and J lost 2 bases; unmatched junction nucleotides: 4. From germline, CDR1 is MNHEY and CDR2 SVGAGI. The DNA of the CDR3 is TGTGCCAGCAGTTACGGCCTAGCGGGGACCTACGAGCAGTACTTC. Protein sequence: CASSYGLAGTYEQYF.

This CDR3 is CASSYLQGALLGLFF. In DNA, the CDR3 is TGTGCCAGCAGCTACCTACAGGGGGCCCTACTAGGGCTTTTCTTC. The V gene is TRBV6-5, the J gene TRBJ2-1; 9 bases are shared with TRBD1. The CDR3 consists of 15 residues. The V and J ends lost 6 bases and 16 bases, in that order; junction bases with no gene match: 19. Germline values: CDR1 MNHEY, CDR2 SVGAGI.

This clone was seen more than once but under ten times. The chain is built from TRBV2 and TRBJ1-1, with TRBD1 matching 8 bases. With 7 bases clipped from V and 5 bases from J, the junction kept 6 bases outside the gene matches. Germline CDR1 SNHLY, CDR2 FYNNEI. The CDR3 covers 13 residues. The CDR3 DNA follows: TGTGCCAGCACCGGACAGGGTGGTACTGAAGCTTTCTTT. This translates into CASTGQGGTEAFF.

J is TRBJ2-6 and V is TRBV19; 7 bases agree with TRBD1. With V trimmed by 7 bases and J by 6 bases, 6 bases remained unmatched. CDR1 and CDR2 (germline): LNHDA, SQIVND (reference sequence). CDR3 length: 14 amino acids. The CDR3 loop reads CASTTGVQANVLTF. The CDR3 nucleotides read TGTGCCAGTACCACAGGGGTTCAGGCCAACGTCCTGACTTTC.

The chain has TRBV5-5 and TRBJ1-2; D not resolved. Germline V gene lookup returns CDR1 SGHKS and CDR2 YYEKEE (reference sequence). The CDR3 extends over 12 amino acids. Trimming took off 0 bases at V and 6 bases at J, with 6 bases between the two ends. The CDR3 DNA is TGTGCCAGCAGCTTGGCCCGGGATGGCTACACCTTC. This translates into CASSLARDGYTF.

The V and J genes are TRBV6-6 and TRBJ2-7; no clear D. The CDR3 is 12 residues long. The ends were cut back, 0 bases at V and 5 bases at J, with 5 bases in the middle. Germline V gene data show CDR1 as MNHNY and CDR2 as SVGAGI (reference sequence). The CDR3 sequence is CASSYSRNEQYF. The CDR3 region has the DNA TGTGCCAGCAGTTACTCGAGGAACGAGCAGTACTTC.

The chain combines TRBV6-5 with TRBJ2-1; 8 nucleotides line up with TRBD2. The ends lost 8 bases at V and 0 bases at J; junction bases unmatched: 3. In germline, CDR1 is MNHEY, CDR2 SVGAGI. The CDR3 contains 14 residues. CDR3 coding DNA: TGTGCCAGCGGGAGCGGGGGCTCCTACAATGAGCAGTTCTTC. Amino acid sequence: CASGSGGSYNEQFF.